The clone carrying this T cell receptor beta chain was observed at least ten times. Its antigen is still unknown. This specimen belongs to a study of T cells in Graves' hyperthyroidism and ophthalmopathy. General study points: Peripheral blood also featured most of the thyroid clonotypes expanded above 0.001.

The blood specimen was taken at initial hyperthyroidism diagnosis, before any ophthalmopathy symptoms. It was around 11 ml of fresh peripheral blood that supplied the PBMCs. TCR beta CDR3 regions were amplified from RNA. The primer set for the first-round RT-PCR of the TCR CDR3 was HTBI. TCRdb re-called the multiplex PCR reads through MiXCR, storing one row per CDR3 protein. Here the sample spans 550,000 to 650,000 distinct CDR3 sequences, 11% to 15% being singletons. The CDR3 is made up of 12 amino acids. V was cut by 7 bases and J by 4 bases, with 10 bases left in between. Germline CDR1 is MDHEN and CDR2 is SYDVKM.

Sample: blood. The TCR comes from a woman aged 25 to 39 with Graves' hyperthyroidism that later progressed to Graves' ophthalmopathy. The chain carries TRBV28 and TRBJ2-5; D is unclear. The CDR3: CASKQWPETQYF. CDR3 coding DNA: TGTGCCAGCAAACAGTGGCCAGAGACCCAGTACTTC. Full variable domain (outside the CDR3, taken from reference TRBV28 and TRBJ2-5): DVKVTQSSRYLVKRTGEKVFLECVQDMDHENMFWYRQDPGLGLRLIYFSYDVKMKEKGDIPEGYSVSREKKERFSLILESASTNQTSMYLCASKQWPETQYFGPGTRLLVL.